The source of this T cell receptor beta chain is a study of blood T cell repertoires in COVID-19. Study summary: Donors in the United States, Italy and Spain gave samples during acute or convalescent COVID-19.

Authors' analysis steps: Amplification from reference gene primers served as the basis for estimated nucleated cell counts. Here immunoSEQ multiplex PCR was the method, and the copy in TCRdb shows in-frame clones only, minus some. Clonal size and the V and J genes are those of that table, whereas D and trimming came from the DNA. The repertoire holds 75,000 to 95,000 clones, with approximately 84% as singletons. After removal of 6 bases from V and 5 bases from J, the junction contained 10 bases not matched to a gene. The length of the CDR3 is 15 residues. Germline V gives CDR1 ENHRY, CDR2 SYGVKD. The chain uses TRBV10-3 and TRBJ1-2; 9 bases are shared with TRBD1. This clonotype originated in a man between 60 and 75 years old with acute or convalescent COVID-19. Source material: peripheral blood. DNA for the CDR3: TGTGCCATCAGGCAACCGGGACAGGGATCTTATGGCTACACCTTC. Its protein product is CAIRQPGQGSYGYTF.